These 29 T cell receptor beta chains were sequenced from one sample in a study of blood T cell repertoires in COVID-19. Libraries were prepared by immunoSEQ multiplex PCR; TCRdb keeps only in-frame clonotypes and omits some of them. In the table there are roughly 30,000 clones, 81% of which are singletons. Sequenced sample: peripheral blood. The receptors come from a woman in her fifties or sixties with acute or convalescent COVID-19.

The rearrangement uses TRBV28 and TRBJ1-6; 7 nucleotides align to TRBD1. CDR3 length: 21 amino acids. V was pared by 4 bases and J by 8 bases, with 26 bases of the junction left unmatched. CDR1 MDHEN and CDR2 SYDVKM come from the germline V gene. CDR3 region: CASSYPGLTGIGAGGDSPLHF. CDR3 DNA: TGTGCCAGCAGTTACCCGGGATTGACAGGGATAGGTGCTGGTGGGGATTCACCCCTCCACTTT.

The rearrangement links TRBV24-1 to TRBJ2-7; D is unclear. The CDR3 consists of 15 residues. Germline CDR1 is KGHDR and CDR2 is SFDVKD. With 4 bases removed from V and 0 bases from J, the gap between germline ends came to 12 bases. CDR3 sequence (DNA): TGTGCCACCAGTGACCCCTCCCTCTCCTCCTACGAGCAGTACTTC. Amino acids: CATSDPSLSSYEQYF.

This clone showed up just a few times. CDR3 residues: CASSHERTDRVGTYEQYF. The DNA for the CDR3 is TGTGCCAGCAGCCACGAACGGACGGACAGGGTGGGGACCTACGAGCAGTACTTC. V is TRBV14 and J is TRBJ2-7, with 8 bases aligning to TRBD1. The V gene's germline CDR1 is SGHDN and CDR2 FVKESK. The trim removed 3 bases at V and 2 bases at J, leaving 15 bases unmatched. This CDR3 comprises 18 residues.

J is TRBJ1-1 and V is TRBV19, with 11 bases aligning to TRBD1. The V segment lost 5 bases and the J segment 1 base; nucleotides outside the gene matches: 3. In germline, CDR1 is LNHDA, CDR2 SQIVND (reference sequence). The CDR3 spans 15 residues. CDR3 in DNA: TGTGCCAGTAGTGGACAGGGGGCAAGGAACACTGAAGCTTTCTTT. Translation gives CASSGQGARNTEAFF.

The V and J genes are TRBV6-5 and TRBJ1-3, with 8 bases matching TRBD1. Germline CDR1 reads MNHEY; CDR2 reads SVGAGI. The CDR3 spans 14 residues. With 5 bases clipped from V and 2 bases from J, the junction kept 2 bases outside the gene matches. CDR3: CASSLQGAGNTIYF. Written as DNA, the CDR3 is TGTGCCAGCAGTCTACAGGGGGCTGGAAACACCATATATTTT.

This rearrangement joins TRBV5-1 to TRBJ2-3, with 8 bases matching TRBD1. The V gene's germline CDR1 is SGHRS and CDR2 YFSETQ. The V and J ends lost 0 bases and 2 bases, in that order; junction bases with no gene match: 5. CDR3 length: 16 amino acids. Here the CDR3 DNA reads TGCGCCAGCAGCTTGGCCCGGACAGGGAACACAGATACGCAGTATTTT. As protein: CASSLARTGNTDTQYF.

V usage is TRBV29-1 and J usage is TRBJ2-3; D unclear. The germline CDR1 and CDR2 sequences are SQVTM and ANQGSEA. The CDR3 is 11 amino acids. V gave up 6 bases and J gave up 3 bases, with 7 bases separating them. The CDR3 nucleotides read TGCAGCGTCGTGAGGACAGATACGCAGTATTTT. Its translation: CSVVRTDTQYF.

The chain joins TRBV5-1 to TRBJ1-1; 7 bases match TRBD1. The J segment lost 4 bases and the V segment lost 4 bases, leaving 7 bases of the junction unmatched. This CDR3 comprises 14 residues. Germline lookup yields CDR1 SGHRS and CDR2 YFSETQ. Written as DNA, the CDR3 is TGCGCCAGCAGCCAGGGGGGCCTGGTCACTGAAGCTTTCTTT. It is translated as CASSQGGLVTEAFF.

The rearrangement links TRBV6-6 to TRBJ1-2; the D is unclear. V lost 7 bases and J 0 bases, leaving 15 bases between the germline ends. CDR3 length: 15 residues. The V gene's germline CDR1 is MNHNY and CDR2 SVGAGI (reference sequence). The DNA of the CDR3 is TGTGCCAGCAACCCCTCGGGAATAGCTAACTATGGCTACACCTTC. Its translation: CASNPSGIANYGYTF.

The chain joins TRBV11-2 to TRBJ2-5; D unclear. Germline values: CDR1 SGHAT, CDR2 FQNNGV. The CDR3 has 15 amino acids. V dropped 2 bases and J dropped 4 bases, with 14 bases sitting between them. CDR3: CASSLRVTVLETQYF. The CDR3 DNA reads as TGTGCCAGCAGCTTAAGAGTAACCGTTTTAGAGACCCAGTACTTC. The full variable domain, with the rest looked up from reference TRBV11-2 and TRBJ2-5, is EAGVAQSPRYKIIEKRQSVAFWCNPISGHATLYWYQQILGQGPKLLIQFQNNGVVDDSQLPKDRFSAERLKGVDSTLKIQPAKLEDSAVYLCASSLRVTVLETQYFGPGTRLLVL.

J is TRBJ2-1 and V is TRBV5-1; 7 bases agree with TRBD2. Germline V CDR1 and CDR2: SGHRS, YFSETQ. The CDR3 is 16 amino acids. V shed 0 bases and J 1 base; nucleotides not matched to a gene: 4. The CDR3 sequence is CASSLVAAGSYNEQFF. CDR3 coding DNA: TGCGCCAGCAGCTTGGTAGCAGCGGGATCCTACAATGAGCAGTTCTTC.

The genes are TRBV5-1 and TRBJ2-3; D is perhaps TRBD2 (5 bases). V was cut by 2 bases and J by 6 bases, with 13 bases left in between. Germline CDR1 is SGHRS and CDR2 is YFSETQ. CDR3 length equals 14 residues. CDR3 sequence reads: CASSFPTTRDTQYF. CDR3 coding DNA: TGCGCCAGCAGCTTCCCGACTACCAGGGATACGCAGTATTTT.

The chain joins TRBV6-1 to TRBJ1-3; D possibly corresponds to TRBD1 (5 bases). The germline gives CDR1 MNHNS, CDR2 SASEGT. V gave up 4 bases and J gave up 4 bases, with 17 bases separating them. This CDR3 has 16 residues. The CDR3 sequence: CASSVGGRGSGNTIYF. DNA of the CDR3: TGTGCCAGCAGTGTGGGGGGGAGAGGTTCAGGAAACACCATATATTTT.

V gene TRBV9 combines with J gene TRBJ2-1; TRBD2 is a possible D gene (6 bases). This CDR3 has 16 amino acids. Trimming pared 5 bases from V and 8 bases from J, leaving 23 bases between. The germline gives CDR1 SGDLS, CDR2 YYNGEE. The CDR3 nucleotides are TGTGCCAGCAGTGGAAACCGGGACTTCGCCCGCGATGAGCAGTTCTTC. It yields the protein CASSGNRDFARDEQFF.

The chain combines TRBV9 with TRBJ1-1; 8 positions match TRBD1. The CDR3 is 13 amino acids. The junction had 5 bases not matched to a gene; V was cut back by 3 bases and J by 7 bases. Germline V gene lookup returns CDR1 SGDLS and CDR2 YYNGEE. The DNA for the CDR3 is TGTGCCAGCAGCGCCCAGGGGGCGTATGAAGCTTTCTTT. The encoded protein is CASSAQGAYEAFF.

The chain links TRBV9 to TRBJ1-5; D perhaps matches TRBD1 (6 bases). The CDR3 covers 14 residues. V dropped 5 bases and J dropped 2 bases, with 11 bases sitting between them. Germline V gene data show CDR1 as SGDLS and CDR2 as YYNGEE. Here the CDR3 reads CASSPAGGNQPQHF. Here the CDR3 DNA reads TGTGCCAGCAGTCCCGCAGGGGGCAATCAGCCCCAGCATTTT.

The V and J genes are TRBV5-3 and TRBJ2-5, with 15 bases identical to TRBD2. TRBV5-3 qualifies as an ORF whose function is uncertain. The length of the CDR3 is 16 residues. The junction had 5 bases not matched to a gene; V was cut back by 4 bases and J by 4 bases. CDR3 DNA sequence: TGTGCCAGAAGCCGGCCGGGACTAGCGGGGGGAGAGACCCAGTACTTC. Translation gives CARSRPGLAGGETQYF.

The genes are TRBV24-1 and TRBJ2-3, with D possibly matching TRBD2 (6 bases). This CDR3 region has 15 residues. Trimming took 2 bases from V and 3 from J, leaving 11 bases between them. Looked up from germline, CDR1 is KGHDR and CDR2 is SFDVKD. CDR3 nucleotides: TGTGCCACCAGTGATTACGGTGGGGGGACAGATACGCAGTATTTT. Translation: CATSDYGGGTDTQYF.

V is TRBV12-3 or TRBV12-4 and J is TRBJ1-3; D gene unclear. The CDR3 loop spans 12 amino acids. V lost 7 bases to trimming and J lost 4 bases, with 8 bases between them. The CDR3 coding sequence is TGTGCCAGCACCACGGTCGGAAACACCATATATTTT. Translated, it gives CASTTVGNTIYF.

The chain couples TRBV21-1 to TRBJ1-5. TRBV21-1 is a pseudogene locus. This CDR3 spans 12 amino acids. CDR3 protein: CASSSEGEPQHF. DNA for the CDR3: TGTGCCAGCAGCTCCGAGGGAGAGCCCCAGCATTTT.

V usage is TRBV15 and J usage is TRBJ2-7; D gene unclear. V shed 0 bases and J shed 0 bases, with 9 bases lying between them. CDR1 LNHNV and CDR2 YYDKDF come from the germline V gene (reference sequence). CDR3 length equals 15 residues. CDR3 DNA sequence: TGTGCCACCAGCAGAGATCAGCGACTCTCCTACGAGCAGTACTTC. Translated: CATSRDQRLSYEQYF.

The chain employs TRBV10-2 and TRBJ2-3; 14 bases match TRBD2. The V and J ends lost 6 bases and 0 bases, in that order; junction bases with no gene match: 17. Germline V gene data show CDR1 as WSHSY and CDR2 as SAAADI. The CDR3 covers 21 residues. The CDR3 protein is CASSRGTSGGLGPSSTDTQYF. For the CDR3, the DNA is TGCGCCAGCAGCCGGGGGACTAGCGGGGGTCTAGGACCTTCTAGCACAGATACGCAGTATTTT.

The chain employs TRBV6-5 and TRBJ2-3; tentative D call: TRBD1 (6 bases). Per the germline V gene, CDR1 is MNHEY and CDR2 is SVGAGI. The CDR3 spans 15 residues. V lost 8 bases to trimming and J lost 1 base, with 16 bases between them. CDR3 DNA sequence: TGTGCCAGCCACTCTGCAGGGGCGGGCACAGATACGCAGTATTTT. Translating gives CASHSAGAGTDTQYF.

The chain combines TRBV30 with TRBJ2-7, with no clear D. CDR1 and CDR2 from the germline V gene are GTSNPN and SVGIG (reference sequence). This CDR3 is 13 amino acids long. Trimming removed 1 base from V and 4 bases from J, with 11 bases in between. The CDR3 loop reads CAWSASLYYEQYF. DNA of the CDR3: TGTGCCTGGAGTGCCTCTTTATATTACGAGCAGTACTTC.

This clone was detected only once. This sequence joins TRBV5-1 and TRBJ1-1; 8 bases fit TRBD1. The CDR3 is made up of 16 amino acids. V was clipped by 4 bases and J by 4 bases; unmatched bases: 12. Looked up from germline, CDR1 is SGHRS and CDR2 is YFSETQ. The CDR3 region is CASSQHHRQGTTEAFF. DNA for the CDR3: TGCGCCAGCAGCCAACATCATCGACAGGGGACCACTGAAGCTTTCTTT.

The genes are TRBV14 and TRBJ1-2; D uncertain. Germline assignment: CDR1 SGHDN and CDR2 FVKESK. V lost 1 base to trimming and J lost 3 bases, with 12 bases between them. The CDR3 runs 15 residues. The CDR3 loop reads CASSQVSTAYYGYTF. The CDR3 nucleotides read TGTGCCAGCAGCCAAGTTAGTACAGCCTACTATGGCTACACCTTC.

The chain recombines TRBV7-9 with TRBJ1-4, with 8 bases identical to TRBD1. CDR3 length: 14 amino acids. The V segment lost 4 bases and the J segment 7 bases; nucleotides outside the gene matches: 5. Germline assignment: CDR1 SEHNR and CDR2 FQNEAQ (reference sequence). The CDR3 nucleotides read TGTGCCAGCAGCTCCACAGGGGGTCGTGAAAAACTGTTTTTT. This translates into CASSSTGGREKLFF.

This chain links TRBV25-1 with TRBJ2-2, with 7 bases matching TRBD1. The junction had 1 base not matched to a gene; V was cut back by 6 bases and J by 0 bases. Germline-derived CDR1 and CDR2 are MGHDK and SYGVNS. This CDR3 region has 14 residues. DNA of the CDR3: TGTGCCAGCAGGGGGACAGCGAACACCGGGGAGCTGTTTTTT. This sequence encodes CASRGTANTGELFF. Full variable domain (rest looked up from reference TRBV25-1 and TRBJ2-2): EADIYQTPRYLVIGTGKKITLECSQTMGHDKMYWYQQDPGMELHLIHYSYGVNSTEKGDLSSESTVSRIRTEHFPLTLESARPSHTSQYLCASRGTANTGELFFGEGSRLTVL.

The genes are TRBV2 and TRBJ2-2; 7 positions agree with TRBD1. This CDR3 is 14 amino acids long. Germline CDR1 SNHLY, CDR2 FYNNEI. With 7 bases clipped from V and 3 bases from J, the junction kept 5 bases outside the gene matches. DNA of the CDR3: TGTGCCAGCACCATCGGGACAGACACCGGGGAGCTGTTTTTT. Protein product: CASTIGTDTGELFF. Filled out from reference TRBV2 and TRBJ2-2, the complete variable domain reads EPEVTQTPSHQVTQMGQEVILRCVPISNHLYFYWYRQILGQKVEFLVSFYNNEISEKSEIFDDQFSVERPDGSNFTLKIRSTKLEDSAMYFCASTIGTDTGELFFGEGSRLTVL.